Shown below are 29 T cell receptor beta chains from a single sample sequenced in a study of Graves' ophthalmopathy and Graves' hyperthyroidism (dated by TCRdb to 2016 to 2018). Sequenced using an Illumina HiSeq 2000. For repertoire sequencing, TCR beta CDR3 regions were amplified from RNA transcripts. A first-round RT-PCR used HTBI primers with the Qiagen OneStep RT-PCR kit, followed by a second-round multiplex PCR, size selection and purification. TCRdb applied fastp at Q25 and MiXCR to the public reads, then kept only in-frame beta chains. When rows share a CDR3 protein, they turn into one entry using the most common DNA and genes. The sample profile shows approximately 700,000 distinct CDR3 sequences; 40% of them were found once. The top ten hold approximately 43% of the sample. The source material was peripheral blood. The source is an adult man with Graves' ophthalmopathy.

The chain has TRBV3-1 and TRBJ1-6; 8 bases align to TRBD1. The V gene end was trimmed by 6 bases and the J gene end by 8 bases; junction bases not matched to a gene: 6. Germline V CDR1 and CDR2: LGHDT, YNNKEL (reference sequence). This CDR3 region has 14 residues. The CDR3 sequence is CASRTGTGHSPLHF. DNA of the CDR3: TGTGCCAGCAGAACCGGGACAGGACATTCACCCCTCCACTTT.

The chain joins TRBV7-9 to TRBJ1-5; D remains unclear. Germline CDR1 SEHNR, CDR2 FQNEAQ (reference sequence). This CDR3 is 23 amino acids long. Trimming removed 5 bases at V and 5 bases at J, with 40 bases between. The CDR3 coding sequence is TGTGCCAGCAGCAGGCCATACAAACCCGATAAATGGTCCTATAACGGGGATCATCAGCCCCAGCATTTT. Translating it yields CASSRPYKPDKWSYNGDHQPQHF.

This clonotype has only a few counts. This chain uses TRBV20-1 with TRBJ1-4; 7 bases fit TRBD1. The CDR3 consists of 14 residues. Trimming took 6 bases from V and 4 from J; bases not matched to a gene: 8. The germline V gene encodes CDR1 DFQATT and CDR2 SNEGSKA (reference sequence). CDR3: CSARTGQINEKLFF. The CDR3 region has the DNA TGCAGTGCCCGAACGGGACAGATTAATGAAAAACTGTTTTTT.

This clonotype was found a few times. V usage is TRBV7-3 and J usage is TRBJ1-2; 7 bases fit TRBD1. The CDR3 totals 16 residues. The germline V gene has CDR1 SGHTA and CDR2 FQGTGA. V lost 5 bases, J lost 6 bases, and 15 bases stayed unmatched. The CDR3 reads CASSRGGRGRNNGYTF. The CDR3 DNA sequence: TGTGCCAGCAGCCGCGGTGGGAGGGGGCGTAATAATGGCTACACCTTC.

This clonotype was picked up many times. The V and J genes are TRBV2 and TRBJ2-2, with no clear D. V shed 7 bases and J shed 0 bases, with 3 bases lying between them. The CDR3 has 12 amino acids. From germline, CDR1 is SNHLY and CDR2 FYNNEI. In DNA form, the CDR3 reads TGTGCCAGCAAGGCGAACACCGGGGAGCTGTTTTTT. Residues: CASKANTGELFF. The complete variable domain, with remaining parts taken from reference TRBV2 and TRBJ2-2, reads EPEVTQTPSHQVTQMGQEVILRCVPISNHLYFYWYRQILGQKVEFLVSFYNNEISEKSEIFDDQFSVERPDGSNFTLKIRSTKLEDSAMYFCASKANTGELFFGEGSRLTVL.

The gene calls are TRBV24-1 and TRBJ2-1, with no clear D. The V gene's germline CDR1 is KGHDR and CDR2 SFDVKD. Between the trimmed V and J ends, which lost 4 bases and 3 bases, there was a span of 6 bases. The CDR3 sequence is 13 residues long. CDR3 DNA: TGTGCCACCAGTGACTACAGCTACAATGAGCAGTTCTTC. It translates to CATSDYSYNEQFF.

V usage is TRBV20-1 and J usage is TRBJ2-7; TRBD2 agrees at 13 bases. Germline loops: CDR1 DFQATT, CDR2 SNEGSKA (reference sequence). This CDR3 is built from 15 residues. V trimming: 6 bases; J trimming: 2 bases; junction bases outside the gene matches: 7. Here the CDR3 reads CSATSGGDVAYEQYF. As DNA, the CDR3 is TGCAGTGCCACTAGCGGGGGGGACGTGGCCTACGAGCAGTACTTC.

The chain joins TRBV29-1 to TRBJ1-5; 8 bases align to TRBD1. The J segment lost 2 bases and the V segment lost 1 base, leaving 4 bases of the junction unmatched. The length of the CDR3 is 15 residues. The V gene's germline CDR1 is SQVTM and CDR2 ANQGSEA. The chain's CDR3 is CSVEGTGCGNQPQHF. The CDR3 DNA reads TGCAGCGTTGAAGGGACAGGGTGCGGCAATCAGCCCCAGCATTTT.

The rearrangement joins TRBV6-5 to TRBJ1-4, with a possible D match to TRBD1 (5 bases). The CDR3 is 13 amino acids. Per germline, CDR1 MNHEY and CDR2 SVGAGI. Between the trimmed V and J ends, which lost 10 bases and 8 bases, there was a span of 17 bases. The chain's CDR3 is CANTPRPGEKLFF. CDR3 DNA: TGTGCCAACACCCCCAGACCAGGGGAAAAACTGTTTTTT.

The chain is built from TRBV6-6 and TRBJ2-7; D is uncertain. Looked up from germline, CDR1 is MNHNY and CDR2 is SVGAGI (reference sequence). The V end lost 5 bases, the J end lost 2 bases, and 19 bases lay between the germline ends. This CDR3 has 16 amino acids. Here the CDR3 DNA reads TGTGCCAGCAGTCCCCCTGGCGGAGAGATCCCCTACGAGCAGTACTTC. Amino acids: CASSPPGGEIPYEQYF.

CDR3 sequence: CARGNGTDSYEQYF. The CDR3 region has the DNA TGTGCCAGAGGGAACGGGACCGATTCCTACGAGCAGTACTTC. The rearrangement joins TRBV6-5 to TRBJ2-7, with D perhaps matching TRBD1 or TRBD2 (5 bases each). The CDR3 is 14 amino acids. Trimming cost V 9 bases and J 1 base, with 16 bases left between them. Germline lookup yields CDR1 MNHEY and CDR2 SVGAGI.

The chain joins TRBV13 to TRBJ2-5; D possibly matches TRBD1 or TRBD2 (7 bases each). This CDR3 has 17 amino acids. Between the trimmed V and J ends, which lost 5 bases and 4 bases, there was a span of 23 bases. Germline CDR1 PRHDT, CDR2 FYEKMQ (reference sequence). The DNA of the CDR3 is TGTGCCAGCAGCCAAACGACAGGGAGGGTAGCGGGAGAGACCCAGTACTTC. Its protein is CASSQTTGRVAGETQYF.

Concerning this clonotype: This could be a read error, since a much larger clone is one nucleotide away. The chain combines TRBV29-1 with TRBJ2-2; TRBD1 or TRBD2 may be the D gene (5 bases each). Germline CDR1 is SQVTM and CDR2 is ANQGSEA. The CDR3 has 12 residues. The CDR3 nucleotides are TGCAGCGTGACAGCAACCACCGGGGAGCCGTTTTTT. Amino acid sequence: CSVTATTGEPFF.

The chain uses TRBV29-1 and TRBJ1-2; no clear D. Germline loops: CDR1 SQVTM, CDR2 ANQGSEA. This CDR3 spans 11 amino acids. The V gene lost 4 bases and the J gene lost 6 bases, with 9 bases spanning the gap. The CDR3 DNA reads TGCAGCGTTGCAGGAGAGGATGGCTACACCTTC. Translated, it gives CSVAGEDGYTF.

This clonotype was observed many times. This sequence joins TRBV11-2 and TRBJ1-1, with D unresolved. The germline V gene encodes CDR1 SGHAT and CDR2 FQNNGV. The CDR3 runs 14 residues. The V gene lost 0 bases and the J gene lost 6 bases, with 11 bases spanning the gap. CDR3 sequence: CASSLDTREAEAFF. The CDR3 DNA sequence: TGTGCCAGCAGCTTAGACACCCGGGAAGCTGAAGCTTTCTTT.

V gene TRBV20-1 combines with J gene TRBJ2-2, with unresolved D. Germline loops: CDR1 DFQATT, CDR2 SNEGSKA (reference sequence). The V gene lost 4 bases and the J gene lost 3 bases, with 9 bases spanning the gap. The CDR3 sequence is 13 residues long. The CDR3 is CSANSHDTGELFF. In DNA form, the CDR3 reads TGCAGTGCTAATTCCCACGACACCGGGGAGCTGTTTTTT.

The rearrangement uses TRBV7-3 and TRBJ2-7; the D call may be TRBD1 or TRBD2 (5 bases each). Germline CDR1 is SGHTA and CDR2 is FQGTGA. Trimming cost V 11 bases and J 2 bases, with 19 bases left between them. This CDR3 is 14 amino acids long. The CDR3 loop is CAGLGTLITYEQYF. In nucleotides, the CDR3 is TGTGCCGGGCTAGGGACGTTGATAACCTACGAGCAGTACTTC.

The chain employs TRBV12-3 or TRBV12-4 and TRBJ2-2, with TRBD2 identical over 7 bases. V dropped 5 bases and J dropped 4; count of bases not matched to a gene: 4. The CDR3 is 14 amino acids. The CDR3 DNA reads TGTGCCAGCAGTCCCTTAGCGGGCACCGGGGAGCTGTTTTTT. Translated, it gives CASSPLAGTGELFF.

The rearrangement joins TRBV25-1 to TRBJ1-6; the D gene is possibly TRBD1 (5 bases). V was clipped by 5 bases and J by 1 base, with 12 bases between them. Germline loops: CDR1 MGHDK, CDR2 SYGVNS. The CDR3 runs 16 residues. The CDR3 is CASSYGGVSYNSPLHF. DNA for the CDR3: TGTGCCAGCAGTTACGGGGGAGTATCCTATAATTCACCCCTCCACTTT. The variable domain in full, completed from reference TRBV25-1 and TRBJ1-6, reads EADIYQTPRYLVIGTGKKITLECSQTMGHDKMYWYQQDPGMELHLIHYSYGVNSTEKGDLSSESTVSRIRTEHFPLTLESARPSHTSQYLCASSYGGVSYNSPLHFGNGTRLTVT.

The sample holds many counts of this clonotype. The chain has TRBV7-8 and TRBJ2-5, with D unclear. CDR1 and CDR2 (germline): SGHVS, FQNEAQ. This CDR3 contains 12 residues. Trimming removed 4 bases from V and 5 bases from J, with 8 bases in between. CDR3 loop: CASSSHQETQYF. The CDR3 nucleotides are TGTGCCAGCAGCTCTCATCAGGAGACCCAGTACTTC.

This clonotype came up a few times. CDR3 protein: CAVGRADQPQHF. The CDR3 nucleotides read TGTGCCGTAGGGCGGGCCGATCAGCCCCAGCATTTT. This rearrangement joins TRBV10-3 to TRBJ1-5, with D uncertain. The CDR3 has 12 residues. V lost 11 bases and J 5 bases, leaving 13 bases between the germline ends. Germline V gene sequence: CDR1 ENHRY, CDR2 SYGVKD.

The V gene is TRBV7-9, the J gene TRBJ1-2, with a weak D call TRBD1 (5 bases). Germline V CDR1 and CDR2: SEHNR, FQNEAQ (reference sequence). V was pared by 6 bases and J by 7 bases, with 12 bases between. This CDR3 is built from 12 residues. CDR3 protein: CASSDPGVGYTF. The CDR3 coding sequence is TGTGCCAGCAGTGACCCGGGGGTTGGCTACACCTTC.

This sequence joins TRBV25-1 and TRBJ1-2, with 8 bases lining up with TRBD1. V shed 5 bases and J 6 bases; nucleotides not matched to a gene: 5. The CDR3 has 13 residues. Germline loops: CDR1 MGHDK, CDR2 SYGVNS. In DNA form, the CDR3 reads TGTGCCAGCAGTCAGGACAGGGCACATGGCTACACCTTC. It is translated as CASSQDRAHGYTF.

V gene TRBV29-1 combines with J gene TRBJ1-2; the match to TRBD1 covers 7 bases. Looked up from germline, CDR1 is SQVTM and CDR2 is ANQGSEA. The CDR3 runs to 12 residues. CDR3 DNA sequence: TGCAGTGAAGCAGGGACAGTTCGGGGCTACACCTTC. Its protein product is CSEAGTVRGYTF.

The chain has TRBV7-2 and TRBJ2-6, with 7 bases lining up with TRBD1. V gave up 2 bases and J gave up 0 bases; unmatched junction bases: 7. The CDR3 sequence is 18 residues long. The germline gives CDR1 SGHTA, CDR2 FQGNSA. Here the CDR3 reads CASSLIAQGSSGANVLTF. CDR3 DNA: TGTGCCAGCAGCTTAATAGCACAGGGGAGCTCTGGGGCCAACGTCCTGACTTTC.

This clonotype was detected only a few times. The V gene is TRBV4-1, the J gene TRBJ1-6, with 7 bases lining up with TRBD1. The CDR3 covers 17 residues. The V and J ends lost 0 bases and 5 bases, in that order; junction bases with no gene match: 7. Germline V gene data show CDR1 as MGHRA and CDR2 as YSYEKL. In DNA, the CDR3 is TGCGCCAGCAGCCAAGAAAGAGACAGGGCGAATAATTCACCCCTCCACTTT. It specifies CASSQERDRANNSPLHF.

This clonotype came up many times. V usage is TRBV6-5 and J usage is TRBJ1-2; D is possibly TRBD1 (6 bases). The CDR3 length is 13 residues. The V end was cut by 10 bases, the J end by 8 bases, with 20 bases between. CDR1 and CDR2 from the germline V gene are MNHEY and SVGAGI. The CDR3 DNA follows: TGTGCCACTAGTCGCGGACAGACTTGGGGCTACACCTTC. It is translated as CATSRGQTWGYTF.

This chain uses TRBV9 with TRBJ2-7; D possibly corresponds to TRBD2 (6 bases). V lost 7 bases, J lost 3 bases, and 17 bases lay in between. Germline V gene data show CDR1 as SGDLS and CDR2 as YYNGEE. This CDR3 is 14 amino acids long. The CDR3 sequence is CASGHGGRGYEQYF. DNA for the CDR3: TGTGCCAGCGGCCACGGGGGACGGGGCTACGAGCAGTACTTC.

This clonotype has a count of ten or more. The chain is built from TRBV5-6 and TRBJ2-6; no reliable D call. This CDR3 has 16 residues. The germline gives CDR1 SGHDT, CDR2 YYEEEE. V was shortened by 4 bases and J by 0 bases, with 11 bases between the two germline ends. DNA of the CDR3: TGTGCCAGCAGCGTCCCGGTTGTCTCTGGGGCCAACGTCCTGACTTTC. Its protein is CASSVPVVSGANVLTF.